This T cell receptor beta chain was recorded in a study of blood T cell repertoires in COVID-19. CDR3 length: 14 amino acids. Assay used: immunoSEQ multiplex PCR; TCRdb lists only in-frame clones, some missing. In the table there are roughly 73,000 clones, roughly nine tenths of which are singletons. The sequence came from a man in his fifties with acute or convalescent COVID-19. The chain links TRBV7-5 to TRBJ1-1. TRBV7-5 is labeled a pseudogene. Sample: peripheral blood. The CDR3 sequence is CARSLRGENTEAFF. The CDR3, as DNA: TGTGCCAGAAGCTTACGGGGGGAGAACACTGAAGCTTTCTTT.